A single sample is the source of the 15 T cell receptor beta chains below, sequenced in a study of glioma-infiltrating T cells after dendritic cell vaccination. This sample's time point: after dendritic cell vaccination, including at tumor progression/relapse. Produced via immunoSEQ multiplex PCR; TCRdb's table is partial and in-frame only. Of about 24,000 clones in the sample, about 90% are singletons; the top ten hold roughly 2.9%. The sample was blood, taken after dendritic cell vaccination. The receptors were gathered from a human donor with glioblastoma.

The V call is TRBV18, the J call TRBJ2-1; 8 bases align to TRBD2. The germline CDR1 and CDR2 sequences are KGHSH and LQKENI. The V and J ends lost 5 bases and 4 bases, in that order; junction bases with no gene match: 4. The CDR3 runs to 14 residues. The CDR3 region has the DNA TGTGCCAGCTCATCCGGGACTAGATACAATGAGCAGTTCTTC. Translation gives CASSSGTRYNEQFF.

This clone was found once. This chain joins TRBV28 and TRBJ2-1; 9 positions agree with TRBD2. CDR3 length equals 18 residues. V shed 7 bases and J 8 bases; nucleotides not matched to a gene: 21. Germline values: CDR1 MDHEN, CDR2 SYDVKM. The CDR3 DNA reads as TGTGCCAGCAACACACCATCGTTCAGGCGGGGGGGAGGGTATGAGCAGTTCTTC. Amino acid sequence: CASNTPSFRRGGGYEQFF.

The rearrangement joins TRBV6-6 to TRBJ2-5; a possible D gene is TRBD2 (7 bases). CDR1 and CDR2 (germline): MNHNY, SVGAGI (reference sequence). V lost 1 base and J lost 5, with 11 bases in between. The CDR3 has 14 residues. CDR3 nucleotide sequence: TGTGCCAGCAGTTACTTCGGGGGGCGGGAGACCCAGTACTTC. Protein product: CASSYFGGRETQYF.

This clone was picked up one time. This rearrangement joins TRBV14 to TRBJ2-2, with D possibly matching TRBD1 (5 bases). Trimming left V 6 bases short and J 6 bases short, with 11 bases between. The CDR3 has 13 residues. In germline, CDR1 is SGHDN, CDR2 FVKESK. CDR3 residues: CASSRGLSGELFF. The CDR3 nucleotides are TGTGCCAGCAGTAGGGGTCTGTCCGGGGAGCTGTTTTTT. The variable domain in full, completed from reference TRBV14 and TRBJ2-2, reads EAGVTQFPSHSVIEKGQTVTLRCDPISGHDNLYWYRRVMGKEIKFLLHFVKESKQDESGMPNNRFLAERTGGTYSTLKVQPAELEDSGVYFCASSRGLSGELFFGEGSRLTVL.

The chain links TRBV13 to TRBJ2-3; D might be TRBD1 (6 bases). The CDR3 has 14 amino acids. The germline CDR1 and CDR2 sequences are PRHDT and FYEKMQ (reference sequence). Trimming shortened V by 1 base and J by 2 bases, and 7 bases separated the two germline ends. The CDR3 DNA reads TGTGCCAGCAGCTTAGACAGGGACACAGATACGCAGTATTTT. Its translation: CASSLDRDTDTQYF.

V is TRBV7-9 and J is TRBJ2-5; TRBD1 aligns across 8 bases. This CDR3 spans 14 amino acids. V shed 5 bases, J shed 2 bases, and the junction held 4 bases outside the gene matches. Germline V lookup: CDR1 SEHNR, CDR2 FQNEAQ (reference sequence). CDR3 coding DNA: TGTGCCAGCAGCCGGACAGGGTGGCAAGAGACCCAGTACTTC. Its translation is CASSRTGWQETQYF.

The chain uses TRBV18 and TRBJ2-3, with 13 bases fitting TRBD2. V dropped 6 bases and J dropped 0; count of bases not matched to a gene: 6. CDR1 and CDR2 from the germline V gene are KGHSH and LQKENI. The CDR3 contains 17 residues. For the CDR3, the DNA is TGTGCCAGCTCCTTGACTAGCGGGGGGACTAGCACAGATACGCAGTATTTT. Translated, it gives CASSLTSGGTSTDTQYF. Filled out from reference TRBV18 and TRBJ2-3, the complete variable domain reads NAGVMQNPRHLVRRRGQEARLRCSPMKGHSHVYWYRQLPEEGLKFMVYLQKENIIDESGMPKERFSAEFPKEGPSILRIQQVVRGDSAAYFCASSLTSGGTSTDTQYFGPGTRLTVL.

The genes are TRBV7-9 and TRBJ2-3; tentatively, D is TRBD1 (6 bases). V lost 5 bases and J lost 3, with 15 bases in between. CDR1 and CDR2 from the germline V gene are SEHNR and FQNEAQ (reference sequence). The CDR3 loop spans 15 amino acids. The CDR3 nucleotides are TGTGCCAGCAGCCCCCACGGACAGCGAACAGATACGCAGTATTTT. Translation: CASSPHGQRTDTQYF. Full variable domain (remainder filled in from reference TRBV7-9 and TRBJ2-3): DTGVSQNPRHKITKRGQNVTFRCDPISEHNRLYWYRQTLGQGPEFLTYFQNEAQLEKSRLLSDRFSAERPKGSFSTLEIQRTEQGDSAMYLCASSPHGQRTDTQYFGPGTRLTVL.

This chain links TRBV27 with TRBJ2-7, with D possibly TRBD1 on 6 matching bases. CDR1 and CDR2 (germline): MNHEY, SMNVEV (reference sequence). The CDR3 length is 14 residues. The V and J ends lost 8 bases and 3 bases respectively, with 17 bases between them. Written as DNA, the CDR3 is TGTGCCAGCGCGCGGCACAGGGATCGCTACGAGCAGTACTTC. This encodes CASARHRDRYEQYF.

CDR3 amino acids: CASSQVGSYEQYF. For the CDR3, the DNA is TGCGCCAGCAGCCAAGTGGGCAGTTACGAGCAGTACTTC. The chain has TRBV4-1 and TRBJ2-7; D is unclear. Germline CDR1 MGHRA, CDR2 YSYEKL. The length of the CDR3 is 13 residues. Deletions cut 1 base from V and 4 bases from J, with 8 bases between.

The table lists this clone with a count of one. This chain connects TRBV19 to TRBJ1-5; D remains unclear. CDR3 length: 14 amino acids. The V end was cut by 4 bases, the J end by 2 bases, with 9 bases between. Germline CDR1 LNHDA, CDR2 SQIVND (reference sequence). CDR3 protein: CASSREGRNQPQHF. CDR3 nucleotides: TGTGCCAGTAGTAGGGAGGGTCGCAATCAGCCCCAGCATTTT.

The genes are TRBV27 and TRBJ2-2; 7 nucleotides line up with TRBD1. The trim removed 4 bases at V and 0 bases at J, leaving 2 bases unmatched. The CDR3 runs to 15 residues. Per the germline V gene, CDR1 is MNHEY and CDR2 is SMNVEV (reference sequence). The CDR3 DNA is TGTGCCAGCAGTTCAGGGACAGCGAACACCGGGGAGCTGTTTTTT. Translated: CASSSGTANTGELFF.

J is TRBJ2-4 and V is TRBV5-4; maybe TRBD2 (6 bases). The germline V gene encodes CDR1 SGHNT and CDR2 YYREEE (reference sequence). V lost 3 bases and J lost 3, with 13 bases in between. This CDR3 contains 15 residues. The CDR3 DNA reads TGTGCCAGCAGCTACGGGGGAGCTTACAAAAACATTCAGTACTTC. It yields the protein CASSYGGAYKNIQYF. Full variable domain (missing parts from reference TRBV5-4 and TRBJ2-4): ETGVTQSPTHLIKTRGQQVTLRCSSQSGHNTVSWYQQALGQGPQFIFQYYREEENGRGNFPPRFSGLQFPNYSSELNVNALELDDSALYLCASSYGGAYKNIQYFGAGTRLSVL.

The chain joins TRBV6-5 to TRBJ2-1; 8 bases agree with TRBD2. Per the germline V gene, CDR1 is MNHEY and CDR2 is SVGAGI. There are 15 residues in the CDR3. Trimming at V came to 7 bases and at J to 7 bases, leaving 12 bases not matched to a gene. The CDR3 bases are TGTGCCAGCACCTCGGCCGGGGGGGCGTTGAATGAGCAGTTCTTC. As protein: CASTSAGGALNEQFF.

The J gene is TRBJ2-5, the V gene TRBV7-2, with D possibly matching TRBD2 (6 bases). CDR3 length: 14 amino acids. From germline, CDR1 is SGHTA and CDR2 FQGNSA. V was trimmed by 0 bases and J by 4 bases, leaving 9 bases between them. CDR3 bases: TGTGCCAGCAGCTTAGCCGGGAGTGGAGAGACCCAGTACTTC. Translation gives CASSLAGSGETQYF. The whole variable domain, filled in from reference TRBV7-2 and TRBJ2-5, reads GAGVSQSPSNKVTEKGKDVELRCDPISGHTALYWYRQSLGQGLEFLIYFQGNSAPDKSGLPSDRFSAERTGGSVSTLTIQRTQQEDSAVYLCASSLAGSGETQYFGPGTRLLVL.